One and the same sample provided the 22 T cell receptor beta chains below, sequenced in a study of cytomegalovirus exposure and HLA in healthy donors. Some clones are missing from TCRdb's copy, which holds only in-frame ones; the method was immunoSEQ multiplex PCR. The sample shows 67,000 or so clones, around 96% of them seen only once. Sequenced input: PBMCs. The receptors derive from a man in his late teens or twenties in good health and CMV-seropositive.

The V gene is TRBV9, the J gene TRBJ2-3; D is possibly TRBD2 (7 bases). This CDR3 region has 15 residues. The germline V gene encodes CDR1 SGDLS and CDR2 YYNGEE. The V gene lost 5 bases and the J gene lost 2 bases, with 15 bases spanning the gap. Written as DNA, the CDR3 is TGTGCCAGCAGTCCCGTGGGGGGGCTCACAGATACGCAGTATTTT. This sequence encodes CASSPVGGLTDTQYF.

The chain combines TRBV6-5 with TRBJ1-2; D unresolved. The CDR3 sequence is 13 residues long. V was cut by 6 bases and J by 3 bases, with 11 bases left in between. Germline V lookup: CDR1 MNHEY, CDR2 SVGAGI. In DNA, the CDR3 is TGTGCCAGCAGCCCCGGGGAGGACTATGGCTACACCTTC. Translation: CASSPGEDYGYTF.

The rearrangement uses TRBV7-3 and TRBJ2-1; 7 bases match TRBD1. Germline V gene lookup returns CDR1 SGHTA and CDR2 FQGTGA. V was clipped by 5 bases and J by 3 bases; unmatched bases: 7. The CDR3 spans 15 residues. This chain's CDR3 is CASSARQGVYNEQFF. CDR3 DNA sequence: TGTGCCAGCAGCGCCCGACAGGGTGTCTACAATGAGCAGTTCTTC.

The chain recombines TRBV6-6 with TRBJ2-3; 7 nucleotides align to TRBD2. Trimming cost V 10 bases and J 4 bases; bases outside gene matches: 8. CDR1 is MNHNY, CDR2 SVGAGI, per germline (reference sequence). There are 13 residues in the CDR3. The CDR3 DNA sequence: TGTGCCACCGAAGCGGGACCCCCAGATACGCAGTATTTT. This translates into CATEAGPPDTQYF.

V and J are TRBV2 and TRBJ2-5; 9 positions agree with TRBD2. CDR3 size: 14 residues. Germline CDR1 SNHLY, CDR2 FYNNEI. V was pared by 7 bases and J by 5 bases, with 8 bases of the junction left unmatched. Here the CDR3 DNA reads TGTGCCAGCAAAGGAGGCGGGAGGGCGGAGACCCAGTACTTC. Translation gives CASKGGGRAETQYF.

This clone was detected a few times. The V and J genes are TRBV5-1 and TRBJ2-5; 8 bases line up with TRBD2. The CDR3 contains 15 residues. Unmatched junction bases numbered 11, after V lost 5 bases and J lost 5 bases. Germline V gene sequence: CDR1 SGHRS, CDR2 YFSETQ. The CDR3 loop reads CASRVGERELETQYF. The CDR3 region has the DNA TGCGCCAGCAGGGTTGGGGAGCGGGAGTTGGAGACCCAGTACTTC.

The chain links TRBV6-4 to TRBJ2-3, with D perhaps TRBD2 (5 bases). The CDR3 length is 15 residues. V was cut by 2 bases and J by 0 bases, with 9 bases left in between. CDR1 is MRHNA and CDR2 is SNTAGT in the germline V gene. The CDR3 loop reads CASSDDPGSTDTQYF. CDR3 nucleotide sequence: TGTGCCAGCAGTGACGACCCGGGAAGCACAGATACGCAGTATTTT.

The CDR3 spells CASSPPTRVNEQFF. The CDR3, as DNA: TGTGCCAGCAGCCCCCCGACTAGAGTCAATGAGCAGTTCTTC. The chain employs TRBV7-9 and TRBJ2-1; tentative D call: TRBD2 (6 bases). Germline CDR1 reads SEHNR; CDR2 reads FQNEAQ (reference sequence). With 5 bases removed from V and 6 bases from J, the gap between germline ends came to 14 bases. The CDR3 runs to 14 residues.

The chain uses TRBV29-1 and TRBJ1-1; 12 bases are shared with TRBD1. The CDR3 spans 11 residues. Germline loops: CDR1 SQVTM, CDR2 ANQGSEA. The CDR3 bases are TGCAGGGGACAGGGGGCGTCTGAAGCTTTCTTT. Translating gives CRGQGASEAFF.

The chain uses TRBV19 and TRBJ1-5; 8 positions match TRBD1. The CDR3 covers 12 residues. Germline loops: CDR1 LNHDA, CDR2 SQIVND (reference sequence). The trim removed 10 bases at V and 7 bases at J, leaving 6 bases unmatched. DNA of the CDR3: TGTGCCACCCAGGGGGCAAGCCAGCCCCAGCATTTT. Its protein is CATQGASQPQHF.

The CDR3 protein is CASSEGADQETQYF. The CDR3 nucleotides are TGTGCTAGTAGTGAAGGGGCAGACCAAGAGACCCAGTACTTC. The J gene is TRBJ2-5, the V gene TRBV12-5; D is possibly TRBD1 (5 bases). Trimming took 8 bases from V and 0 from J, leaving 13 bases between them. The V gene's germline CDR1 is LGHNT and CDR2 FRNRAP. This CDR3 spans 14 amino acids.

The CDR3 spells CSVRRTDPYGYTF. The CDR3 DNA sequence: TGCAGCGTTAGGAGGACAGATCCCTATGGCTACACCTTC. V and J are TRBV29-1 and TRBJ1-2; D perhaps matches TRBD1 (6 bases). The CDR3 is 13 amino acids. V lost 5 bases and J 4 bases, leaving 14 bases between the germline ends. Germline CDR1 is SQVTM and CDR2 is ANQGSEA.

This clone came up once. The chain combines TRBV5-1 with TRBJ2-1; 10 bases line up with TRBD1. The CDR3 has 15 amino acids. Germline assignment: CDR1 SGHRS and CDR2 YFSETQ. Unmatched junction bases numbered 5, after V lost 0 bases and J lost 8 bases. The CDR3 coding sequence is TGCGCCAGCAGCTTGGAAGGGACAGGGGCCCATGAGCAGTTCTTC. Protein sequence: CASSLEGTGAHEQFF.

V usage is TRBV7-2 and J usage is TRBJ2-7; no definite D call. Germline V gene lookup returns CDR1 SGHTA and CDR2 FQGNSA. This CDR3 is 15 amino acids long. V dropped 0 bases and J dropped 0 bases, with 9 bases sitting between them. The CDR3 coding sequence is TGTGCCAGCAGCTTAGCCCAGTCCTTCTCCTACGAGCAGTACTTC. Its translation is CASSLAQSFSYEQYF.

The chain uses TRBV30 and TRBJ1-1; the D is unclear. The germline gives CDR1 GTSNPN, CDR2 SVGIG (reference sequence). V was trimmed by 2 bases and J by 4 bases, leaving 17 bases between them. The CDR3 is made up of 15 amino acids. CDR3 in amino acids: CAWSFWAQGSTEAFF. CDR3 DNA sequence: TGTGCCTGGAGTTTTTGGGCTCAAGGCTCCACTGAAGCTTTCTTT.

The genes are TRBV15 and TRBJ2-5, with TRBD1 identical over 8 bases. The CDR3 consists of 13 residues. Trimming at V came to 8 bases and at J to 1 base, leaving 3 bases not matched to a gene. Looked up from germline, CDR1 is LNHNV and CDR2 is YYDKDF (reference sequence). The CDR3 DNA reads TGTGCCACCCAGGACAGGGTCCAAGAGACCCAGTACTTC. This codes for CATQDRVQETQYF.

The rearrangement joins TRBV9 to TRBJ2-1; 8 nucleotides line up with TRBD2. J gave up 0 bases and V 1 base, and 0 bases lay outside the gene matches. From germline, CDR1 is SGDLS and CDR2 YYNGEE. The CDR3 is 15 residues long. CDR3 DNA sequence: TGTGCCAGCAGCGTAAGCGGGGGCTCCTACAATGAGCAGTTCTTC. This encodes CASSVSGGSYNEQFF.

The chain has TRBV5-4 and TRBJ2-1; tentative D call: TRBD2 (6 bases). CDR1 is SGHNT, CDR2 YYREEE, per germline (reference sequence). The V and J ends lost 0 bases and 4 bases respectively, with 11 bases between them. This CDR3 comprises 15 residues. The CDR3 DNA sequence: TGTGCCAGCAGCTTGGCACTAGCTCTTTACAATGAGCAGTTCTTC. This encodes CASSLALALYNEQFF.

The chain has TRBV21-1 and TRBJ1-2; TRBD1, the D gene given by the table, was not confirmed from the DNA. TRBV21-1 is a documented pseudogene. This CDR3 has 15 residues. The CDR3 loop is CASSKLTAQPGGYTF. In DNA form, the CDR3 reads TGTGCCAGCAGCAAACTGACCGCTCAACCAGGAGGCTACACCTTC.

The chain combines TRBV5-1 with TRBJ1-1; TRBD1 matches at 7 bases. V trimming: 4 bases; J trimming: 11 bases; junction bases outside the gene matches: 8. The germline V gene encodes CDR1 SGHRS and CDR2 YFSETQ. The CDR3 has 12 residues. Here the CDR3 reads CASSQDRAVAFF. The CDR3 region has the DNA TGCGCCAGCAGCCAAGACAGGGCTGTGGCTTTCTTT. Based on the CDR3 plus reference TRBV5-1 and TRBJ1-1, the full variable domain is KAGVTQTPRYLIKTRGQQVTLSCSPISGHRSVSWYQQTPGQGLQFLFEYFSETQRNKGNFPGRFSGRQFSNSRSEMNVSTLELGDSALYLCASSQDRAVAFFGQGTRLTVV.

V and J are TRBV5-4 and TRBJ2-3, with a weak D call TRBD1 (6 bases). V lost 3 bases, J lost 5 bases, and 19 bases lay in between. The CDR3 extends over 16 amino acids. The germline CDR1 and CDR2 sequences are SGHNT and YYREEE (reference sequence). The CDR3 DNA is TGTGCCAGCAGCTATACAGGGCTAGTCTATGGAGATACGCAGTATTTT. Protein product: CASSYTGLVYGDTQYF.

This chain uses TRBV6-5 with TRBJ2-7, with 8 bases matching TRBD1. The CDR3 loop spans 15 amino acids. V was pared by 6 bases and J by 6 bases, with 13 bases of the junction left unmatched. CDR1 is MNHEY and CDR2 is SVGAGI in the germline V gene. As DNA, the CDR3 is TGTGCCAGCAGACGACTTCAGGGGGCTTTGGCCGAGCAGTACTTC. It specifies CASRRLQGALAEQYF.